These 21 T cell receptor beta chains originate from one sample sequenced in a study of shared clonotypes between healthy human individuals. Profiling relied on immunoSEQ multiplex PCR, and the TCRdb table lists in-frame clones only, not all of them. The sample holds about 1.9 million clones, around 93% seen once. Naive CD8 cells comprised CD45RO-negative, CCR7-positively selected cells, excluding terminally differentiated effector memory CD45RA+ cells. Sequenced: naive CD8+ T cells from PBMCs. All receptors come from a man between 18 and 35 years old in good health. Some clones in this sample may be carry-over from other donors' samples.

The V gene is TRBV27, the J gene TRBJ2-1, with TRBD2 matching 7 bases. With 7 bases clipped from V and 5 bases from J, the junction kept 5 bases outside the gene matches. Germline V gene lookup returns CDR1 MNHEY and CDR2 SMNVEV (reference sequence). The CDR3 contains 13 residues. CDR3 coding DNA: TGTGCCAGCACCTTTCGGGGGGACAATGAGCAGTTCTTC. This gives the protein CASTFRGDNEQFF.

The chain employs TRBV7-2 and TRBJ2-7; no firm D call. V lost 5 bases to trimming and J lost 4 bases, with 15 bases between them. Germline loops: CDR1 SGHTA, CDR2 FQGNSA. The CDR3 sequence is 14 residues long. CDR3 DNA sequence: TGTGCCAGCAGCCCTCCGAATCAAGGGTACGAGCAGTACTTC. Translating gives CASSPPNQGYEQYF.

In DNA form, the CDR3 reads TGTGCCAGCAGCTTAGCGGAGACAGGGACGGAGGAGGATACGCAGTATTTT. It translates to CASSLAETGTEEDTQYF. The chain is built from TRBV7-6 and TRBJ2-3; TRBD1 matches at 7 bases. The CDR3 covers 17 residues. Germline V gene data show CDR1 as SGHVS and CDR2 as FNYEAQ. The trim removed 0 bases at V and 6 bases at J, leaving 12 bases unmatched.

The chain uses TRBV10-3 and TRBJ2-7; D is ambiguous. V was pared by 4 bases and J by 2 bases, with 6 bases between. This CDR3 is 12 amino acids long. Germline V lookup: CDR1 ENHRY, CDR2 SYGVKD. The DNA of the CDR3 is TGTGCCATCAGTGGGGGTACCTACGAGCAGTACTTC. This gives the protein CAISGGTYEQYF.

The gene calls are TRBV2 and TRBJ1-3; a weak D match, TRBD1 (6 bases). Germline V lookup: CDR1 SNHLY, CDR2 FYNNEI. The length of the CDR3 is 15 residues. Deletions cut 5 bases from V and 0 bases from J, with 11 bases between. The CDR3 loop reads CASSWDTSSGNTIYF. The CDR3 nucleotides are TGTGCCAGCAGTTGGGACACAAGCTCTGGAAACACCATATATTTT.

This clone was seen only once. V usage is TRBV19 and J usage is TRBJ2-1; the match to TRBD1 covers 9 bases. The CDR3 sequence is 20 residues long. The junction had 16 bases not matched to a gene; V was cut back by 3 bases and J by 1 base. Looked up from germline, CDR1 is LNHDA and CDR2 is SQIVND (reference sequence). CDR3 bases: TGTGCCAGTAGTATCGTAATCCGGGACAGGGAAGAGGGGTCCTACAATGAGCAGTTCTTC. Amino acids: CASSIVIRDREEGSYNEQFF.

The chain uses TRBV28 and TRBJ2-5; D is undetermined. The end of the DNA aligns better with TRBJ2-7, so the J call may be wrong. The germline gives CDR1 MDHEN, CDR2 SYDVKM. The CDR3 covers 11 residues. The DNA of the CDR3 is TGTGCCAGCAGTTTCAGCCACGAGCAGTACTTC. Residues: CASSFSHEQYF.

V gene TRBV7-2 combines with J gene TRBJ2-3; a weak D match, TRBD2 (5 bases). With 1 base removed from V and 0 bases from J, the gap between germline ends came to 8 bases. From germline, CDR1 is SGHTA and CDR2 FQGNSA. The CDR3 loop spans 15 amino acids. DNA of the CDR3: TGTGCCAGCAGCTTAGGAGGGTACAGCACAGATACGCAGTATTTT. Translating gives CASSLGGYSTDTQYF.

This clone was observed a few times. Other DNA variants within this sample encode the same CDR3. V is TRBV27 and J is TRBJ1-5; no clear D gene. Looked up from germline, CDR1 is MNHEY and CDR2 is SMNVEV (reference sequence). V shed 3 bases and J shed 7 bases, with 13 bases lying between them. There are 14 residues in the CDR3. In DNA form, the CDR3 reads TGTGCCAGCAGTTTTACGGGTCGAGGACAGCCCCAGCATTTT. Protein: CASSFTGRGQPQHF.

CDR3 DNA sequence: TGTGCCAGCCGGTCGAGGTCGTCCTACAATGAGCAGTTCTTC. Translation gives CASRSRSSYNEQFF. The V call is TRBV7-2, the J call TRBJ2-1; D call uncertain. The CDR3 runs 14 residues. V was cut by 8 bases and J by 1 base, with 12 bases left in between. CDR1 is SGHTA and CDR2 is FQGNSA in the germline V gene. Combining the CDR3 with reference TRBV7-2 and TRBJ2-1 gives the whole variable domain GAGVSQSPSNKVTEKGKDVELRCDPISGHTALYWYRQSLGQGLEFLIYFQGNSAPDKSGLPSDRFSAERTGGSVSTLTIQRTQQEDSAVYLCASRSRSSYNEQFFGPGTRLTVL.

CDR3 region: CATSRDLSSGIYNEQFF. DNA of the CDR3: TGTGCCACCAGCAGAGATTTATCTAGCGGGATTTACAATGAGCAGTTCTTC. The rearrangement joins TRBV15 to TRBJ2-1; 9 positions match TRBD2. The CDR3 length is 17 residues. Germline assignment: CDR1 LNHNV and CDR2 YYDKDF (reference sequence). V lost 0 bases, J lost 4 bases, and 7 bases stayed unmatched. Full variable domain (outside the CDR3, taken from reference TRBV15 and TRBJ2-1): DAMVIQNPRYQVTQFGKPVTLSCSQTLNHNVMYWYQQKSSQAPKLLFHYYDKDFNNEADTPDNFQSRRPNTSFCFLDIRSPGLGDTAMYLCATSRDLSSGIYNEQFFGPGTRLTVL.

The chain links TRBV2 to TRBJ2-7; the D is unclear. Trimming stripped 7 bases from V and 0 bases from J, with 10 bases between. The CDR3 has 13 residues. Germline CDR1 SNHLY, CDR2 FYNNEI. The chain's CDR3 is CASKGPLSYEQYF. The DNA for the CDR3 is TGTGCCAGCAAGGGTCCTCTCTCCTACGAGCAGTACTTC.

About this clone: Other nucleotide sequences in the sample specify the same CDR3. The CDR3 protein is CSVEDRAYGYTF. Written as DNA, the CDR3 is TGCAGCGTAGAGGACAGAGCCTATGGCTACACCTTC. J is TRBJ1-2 and V is TRBV29-1, with D maybe TRBD1 (6 bases). The CDR3 sequence is 12 residues long. The germline gives CDR1 SQVTM, CDR2 ANQGSEA. V was clipped by 6 bases and J by 4 bases, with 12 bases between them.

The chain couples TRBV5-1 to TRBJ1-1, with D perhaps matching TRBD1 (5 bases). Germline V CDR1 and CDR2: SGHRS, YFSETQ. The V end lost 4 bases, the J end lost 10 bases, and 26 bases lay between the germline ends. The CDR3 runs to 16 residues. The CDR3 here is CASSNISGTPRDGAFF. CDR3 sequence (DNA): TGCGCCAGCAGCAATATCTCGGGAACCCCAAGGGACGGAGCTTTCTTT.

This chain uses TRBV10-3 with TRBJ2-1; TRBD1 aligns across 8 bases. V trimming: 2 bases; J trimming: 1 base; junction bases outside the gene matches: 7. The CDR3 runs 17 residues. The germline V gene has CDR1 ENHRY and CDR2 SYGVKD. CDR3 sequence (DNA): TGTGCCATCAGTGAGGAGACAGGGGCGACATCCTACAATGAGCAGTTCTTC. Protein: CAISEETGATSYNEQFF.

This clone has a handful of counts. The rearrangement links TRBV10-3 to TRBJ1-1, with D perhaps matching TRBD1 (5 bases). V was pared by 0 bases and J by 3 bases, with 8 bases between. The CDR3 length is 14 residues. Germline CDR1 is ENHRY and CDR2 is SYGVKD. The CDR3 is CAISESLRDTEAFF. Written as DNA, the CDR3 is TGTGCCATCAGTGAGTCCCTCAGGGACACTGAAGCTTTCTTT.

The chain couples TRBV16 to TRBJ1-5; the match to TRBD1 covers 10 bases. Germline V gives CDR1 KGHSY, CDR2 FQNENV. The V and J ends lost 2 bases and 6 bases, in that order; junction bases with no gene match: 7. The CDR3 covers 16 residues. The CDR3 sequence: CASSQGTGDFRQPQHF. The CDR3 DNA follows: TGTGCCAGCAGCCAAGGGACAGGGGATTTTCGTCAGCCCCAGCATTTT.

This chain links TRBV6-4 with TRBJ2-5; D gene uncertain. The V end was cut by 0 bases, the J end by 5 bases, with 7 bases between. There are 13 residues in the CDR3. The V gene's germline CDR1 is MRHNA and CDR2 SNTAGT. The CDR3 here is CASSDSIWETQYF. The CDR3 coding sequence is TGTGCCAGCAGTGACTCGATATGGGAGACCCAGTACTTC.

As to this clone: Other nucleotide sequences from this sample produce the same CDR3. This chain connects TRBV5-5 to TRBJ2-1; D remains ambiguous. The CDR3 is 12 residues long. V shed 4 bases and J shed 7 bases, with 9 bases lying between them. Germline V lookup: CDR1 SGHKS, CDR2 YYEKEE (reference sequence). DNA of the CDR3: TGTGCCAGCAGCCTATTGGGGAATGAGCAGTTCTTC. It codes for CASSLLGNEQFF.

The J gene is TRBJ2-1, the V gene TRBV6-1; 11 nucleotides align to TRBD2. Germline CDR1 and CDR2: MNHNS and SASEGT. The CDR3 loop spans 18 amino acids. J gave up 6 bases and V 1 base, and 11 bases lay outside the gene matches. For the CDR3, the DNA is TGTGCCAGCAGTGAAGGACTAGCGGGGATTGGACGGAGCAATGAGCAGTTCTTC. Encoded protein: CASSEGLAGIGRSNEQFF.

The chain has TRBV28 and TRBJ1-6, with 7 bases identical to TRBD1. The CDR3 is 15 amino acids. Germline CDR1 is MDHEN and CDR2 is SYDVKM. V trimming: 6 bases; J trimming: 8 bases; junction bases outside the gene matches: 10. CDR3 residues: CASRVGTDGHSPLHF. In DNA, the CDR3 is TGTGCCAGCAGGGTTGGGACAGACGGACATTCACCCCTCCACTTT.